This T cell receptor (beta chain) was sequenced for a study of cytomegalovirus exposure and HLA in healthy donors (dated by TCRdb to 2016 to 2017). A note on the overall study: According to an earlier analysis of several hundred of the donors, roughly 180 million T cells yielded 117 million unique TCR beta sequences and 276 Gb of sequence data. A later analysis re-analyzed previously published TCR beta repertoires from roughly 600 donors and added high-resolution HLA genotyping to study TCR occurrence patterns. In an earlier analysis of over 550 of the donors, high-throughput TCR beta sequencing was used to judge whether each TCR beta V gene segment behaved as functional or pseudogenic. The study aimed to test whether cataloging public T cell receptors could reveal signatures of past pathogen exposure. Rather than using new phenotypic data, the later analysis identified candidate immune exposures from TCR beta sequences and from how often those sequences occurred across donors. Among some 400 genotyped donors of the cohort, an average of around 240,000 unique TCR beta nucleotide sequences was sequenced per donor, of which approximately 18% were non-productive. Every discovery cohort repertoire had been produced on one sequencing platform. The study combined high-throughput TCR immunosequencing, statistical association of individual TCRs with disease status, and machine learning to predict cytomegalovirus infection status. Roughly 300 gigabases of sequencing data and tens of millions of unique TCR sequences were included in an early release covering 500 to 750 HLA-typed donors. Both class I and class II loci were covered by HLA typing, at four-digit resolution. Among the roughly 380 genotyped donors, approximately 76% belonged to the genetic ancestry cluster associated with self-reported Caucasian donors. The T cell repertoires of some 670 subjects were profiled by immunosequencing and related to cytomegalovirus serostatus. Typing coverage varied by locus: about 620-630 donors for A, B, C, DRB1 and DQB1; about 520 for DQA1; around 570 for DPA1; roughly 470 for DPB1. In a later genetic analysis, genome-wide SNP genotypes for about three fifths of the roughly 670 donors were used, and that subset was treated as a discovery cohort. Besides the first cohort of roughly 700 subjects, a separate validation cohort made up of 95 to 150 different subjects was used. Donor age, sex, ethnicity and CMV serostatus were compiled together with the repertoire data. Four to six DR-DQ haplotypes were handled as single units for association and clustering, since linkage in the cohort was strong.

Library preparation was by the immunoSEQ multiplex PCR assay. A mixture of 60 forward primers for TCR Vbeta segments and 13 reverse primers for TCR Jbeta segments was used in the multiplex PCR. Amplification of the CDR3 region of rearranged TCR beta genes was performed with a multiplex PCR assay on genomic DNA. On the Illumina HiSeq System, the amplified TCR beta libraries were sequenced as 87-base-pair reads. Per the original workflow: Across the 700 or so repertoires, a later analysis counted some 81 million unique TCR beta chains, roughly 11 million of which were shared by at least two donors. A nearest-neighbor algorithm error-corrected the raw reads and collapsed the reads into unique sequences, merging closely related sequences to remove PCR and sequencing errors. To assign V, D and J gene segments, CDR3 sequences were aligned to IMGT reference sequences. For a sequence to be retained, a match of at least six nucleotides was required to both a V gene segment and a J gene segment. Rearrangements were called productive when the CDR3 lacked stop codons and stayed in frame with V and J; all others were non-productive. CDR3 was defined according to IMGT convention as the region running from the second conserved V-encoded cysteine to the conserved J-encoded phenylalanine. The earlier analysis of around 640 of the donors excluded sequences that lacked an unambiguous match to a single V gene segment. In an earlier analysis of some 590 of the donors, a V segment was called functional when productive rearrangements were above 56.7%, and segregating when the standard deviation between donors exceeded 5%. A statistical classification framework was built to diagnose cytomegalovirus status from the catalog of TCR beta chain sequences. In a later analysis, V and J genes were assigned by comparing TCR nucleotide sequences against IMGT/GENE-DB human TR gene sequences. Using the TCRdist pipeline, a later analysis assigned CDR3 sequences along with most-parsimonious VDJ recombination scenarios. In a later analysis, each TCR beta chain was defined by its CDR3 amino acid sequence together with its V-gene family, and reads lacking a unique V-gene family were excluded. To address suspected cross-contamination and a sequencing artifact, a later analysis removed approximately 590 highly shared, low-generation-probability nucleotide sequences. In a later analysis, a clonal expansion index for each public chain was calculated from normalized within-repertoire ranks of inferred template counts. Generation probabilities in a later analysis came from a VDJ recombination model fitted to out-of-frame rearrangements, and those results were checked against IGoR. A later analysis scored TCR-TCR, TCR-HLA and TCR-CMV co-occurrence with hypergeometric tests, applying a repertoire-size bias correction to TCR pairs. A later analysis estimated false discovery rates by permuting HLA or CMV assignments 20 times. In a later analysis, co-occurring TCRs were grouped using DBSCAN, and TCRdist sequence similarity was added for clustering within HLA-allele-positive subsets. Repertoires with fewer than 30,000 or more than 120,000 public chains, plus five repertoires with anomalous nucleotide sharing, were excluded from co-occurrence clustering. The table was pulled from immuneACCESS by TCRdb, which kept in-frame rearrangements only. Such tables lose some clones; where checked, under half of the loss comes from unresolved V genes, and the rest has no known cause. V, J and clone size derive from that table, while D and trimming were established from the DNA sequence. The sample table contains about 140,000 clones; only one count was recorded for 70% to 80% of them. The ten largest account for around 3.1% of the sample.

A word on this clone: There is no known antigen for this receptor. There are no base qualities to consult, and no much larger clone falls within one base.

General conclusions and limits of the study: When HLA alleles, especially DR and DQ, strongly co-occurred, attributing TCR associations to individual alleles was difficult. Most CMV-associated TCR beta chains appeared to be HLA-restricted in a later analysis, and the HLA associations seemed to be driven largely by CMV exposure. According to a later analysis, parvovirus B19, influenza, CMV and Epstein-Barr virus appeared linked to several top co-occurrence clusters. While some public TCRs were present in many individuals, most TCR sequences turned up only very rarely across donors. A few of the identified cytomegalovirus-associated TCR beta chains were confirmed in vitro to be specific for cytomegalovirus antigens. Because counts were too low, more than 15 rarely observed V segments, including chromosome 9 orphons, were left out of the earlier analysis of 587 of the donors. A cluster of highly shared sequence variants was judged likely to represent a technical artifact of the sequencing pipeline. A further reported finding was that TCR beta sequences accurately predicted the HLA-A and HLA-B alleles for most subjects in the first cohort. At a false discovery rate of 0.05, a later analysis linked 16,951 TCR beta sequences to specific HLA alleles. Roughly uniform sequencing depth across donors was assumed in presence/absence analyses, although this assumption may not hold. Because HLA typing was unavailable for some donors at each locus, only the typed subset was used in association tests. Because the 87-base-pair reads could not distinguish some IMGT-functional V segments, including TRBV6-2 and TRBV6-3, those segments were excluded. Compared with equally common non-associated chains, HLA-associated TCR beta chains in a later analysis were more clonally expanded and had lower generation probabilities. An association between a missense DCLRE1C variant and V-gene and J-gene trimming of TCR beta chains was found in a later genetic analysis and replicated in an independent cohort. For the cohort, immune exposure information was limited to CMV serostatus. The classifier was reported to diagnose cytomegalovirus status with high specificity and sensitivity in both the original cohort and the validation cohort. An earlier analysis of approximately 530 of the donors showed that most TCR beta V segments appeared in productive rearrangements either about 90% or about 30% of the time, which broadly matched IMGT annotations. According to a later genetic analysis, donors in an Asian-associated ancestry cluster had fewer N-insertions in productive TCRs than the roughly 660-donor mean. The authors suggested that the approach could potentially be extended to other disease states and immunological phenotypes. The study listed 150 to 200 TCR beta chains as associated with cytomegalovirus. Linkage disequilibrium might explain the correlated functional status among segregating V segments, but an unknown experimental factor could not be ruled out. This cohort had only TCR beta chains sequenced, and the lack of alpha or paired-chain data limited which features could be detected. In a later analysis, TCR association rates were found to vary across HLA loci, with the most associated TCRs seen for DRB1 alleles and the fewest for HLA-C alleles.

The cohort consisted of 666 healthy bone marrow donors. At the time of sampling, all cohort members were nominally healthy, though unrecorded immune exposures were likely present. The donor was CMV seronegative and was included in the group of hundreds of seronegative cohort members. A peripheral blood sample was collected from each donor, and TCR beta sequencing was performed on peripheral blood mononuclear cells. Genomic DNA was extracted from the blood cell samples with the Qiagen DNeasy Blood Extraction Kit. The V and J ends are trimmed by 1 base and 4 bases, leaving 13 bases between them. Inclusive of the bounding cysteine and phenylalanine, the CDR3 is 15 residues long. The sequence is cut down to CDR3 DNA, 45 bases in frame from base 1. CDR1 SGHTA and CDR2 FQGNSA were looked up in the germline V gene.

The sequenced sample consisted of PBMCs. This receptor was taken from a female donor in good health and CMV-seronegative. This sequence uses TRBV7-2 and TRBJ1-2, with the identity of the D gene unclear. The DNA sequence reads TGTGCCAGCAGCTTAGTCCCCGAGGGTATCTATGGCTACACCTTC. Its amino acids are CASSLVPEGIYGYTF.